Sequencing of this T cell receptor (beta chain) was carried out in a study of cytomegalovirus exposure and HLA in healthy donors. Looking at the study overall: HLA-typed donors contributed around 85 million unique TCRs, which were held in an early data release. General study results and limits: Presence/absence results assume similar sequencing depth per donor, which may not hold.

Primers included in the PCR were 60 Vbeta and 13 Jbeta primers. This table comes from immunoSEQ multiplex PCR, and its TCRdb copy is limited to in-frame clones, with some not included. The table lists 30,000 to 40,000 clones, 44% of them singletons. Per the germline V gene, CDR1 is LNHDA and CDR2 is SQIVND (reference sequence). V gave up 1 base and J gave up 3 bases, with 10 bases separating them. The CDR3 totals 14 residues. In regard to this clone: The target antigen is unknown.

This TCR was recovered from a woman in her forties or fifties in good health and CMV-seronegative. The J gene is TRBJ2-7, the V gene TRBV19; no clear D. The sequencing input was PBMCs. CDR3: CASSIAAGLYEQYF. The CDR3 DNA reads TGTGCCAGTAGTATAGCGGCAGGCCTCTACGAGCAGTACTTC.